This TCR beta chain was documented in a study of CD8+ T cells in alopecia areata. The study's findings and limits: Expanded CD8+ clones among the top 100, as well as scalp clonality, were significantly decreased by tofacitinib.

For this clone: The antigen remains unidentified.

The sequencing template was cDNA reverse transcribed from extracted RNA. Produced via immunoSEQ multiplex PCR; TCRdb's table is partial and in-frame only. The sample holds about 200,000 clones, around 64% seen once. CDR1 is SQVTM, CDR2 ANQGSEA, per germline. This CDR3 is built from 17 residues. The V end lost 3 bases, the J end lost 2 bases, and 21 bases lay between the germline ends. Treatment indicated: oral pan-JAK inhibitor, 5-10 mg twice daily. CD4+ and CD8+ T cells were sorted from PBMCs stained for CD3, CD4 and CD8. The sample in question was CD4+ T cells sorted from blood, obtained around week 47, from a patient treated with tofacitinib. The clonotype originates from a human donor with alopecia areata. This chain uses TRBV29-1 with TRBJ2-3; D unresolved. This CDR3 is CSVDLLAVVGSTDTQYF. CDR3 nucleotide sequence: TGCAGCGTTGATCTTCTCGCGGTCGTGGGGTCCACAGATACGCAGTATTTT.